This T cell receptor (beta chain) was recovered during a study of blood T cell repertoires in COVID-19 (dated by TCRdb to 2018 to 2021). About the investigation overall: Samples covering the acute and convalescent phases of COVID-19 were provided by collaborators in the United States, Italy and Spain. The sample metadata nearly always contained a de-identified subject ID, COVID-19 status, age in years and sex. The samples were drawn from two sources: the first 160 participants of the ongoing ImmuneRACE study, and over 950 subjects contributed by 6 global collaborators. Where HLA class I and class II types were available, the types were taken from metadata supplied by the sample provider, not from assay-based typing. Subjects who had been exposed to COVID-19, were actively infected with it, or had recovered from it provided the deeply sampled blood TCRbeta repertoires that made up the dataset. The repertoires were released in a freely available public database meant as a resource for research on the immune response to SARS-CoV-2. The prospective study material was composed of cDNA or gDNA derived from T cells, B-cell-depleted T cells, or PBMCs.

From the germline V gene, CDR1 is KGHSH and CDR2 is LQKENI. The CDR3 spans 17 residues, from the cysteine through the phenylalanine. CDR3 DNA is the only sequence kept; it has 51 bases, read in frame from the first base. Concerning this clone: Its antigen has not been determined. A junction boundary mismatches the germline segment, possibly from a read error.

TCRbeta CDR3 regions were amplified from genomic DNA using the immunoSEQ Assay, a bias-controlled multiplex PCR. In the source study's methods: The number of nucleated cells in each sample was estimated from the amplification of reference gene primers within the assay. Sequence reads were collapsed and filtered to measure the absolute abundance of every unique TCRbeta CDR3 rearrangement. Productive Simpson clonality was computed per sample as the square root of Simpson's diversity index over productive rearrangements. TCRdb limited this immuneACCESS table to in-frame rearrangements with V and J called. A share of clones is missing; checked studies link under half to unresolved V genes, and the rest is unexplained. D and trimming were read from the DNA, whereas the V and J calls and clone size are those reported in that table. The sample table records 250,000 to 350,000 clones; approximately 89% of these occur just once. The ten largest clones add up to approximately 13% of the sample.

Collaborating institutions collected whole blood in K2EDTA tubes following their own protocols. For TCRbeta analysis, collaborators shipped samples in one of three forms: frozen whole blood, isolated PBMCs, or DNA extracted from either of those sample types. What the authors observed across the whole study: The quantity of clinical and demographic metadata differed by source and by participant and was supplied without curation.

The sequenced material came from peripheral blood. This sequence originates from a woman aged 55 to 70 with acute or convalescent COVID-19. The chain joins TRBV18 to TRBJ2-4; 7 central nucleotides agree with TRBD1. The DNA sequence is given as TGTGCCAGCTCATCACCCCGGGACAGCGACGCCAAAAACATTCAGTACTTC. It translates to CASSSPRDSDAKNIQYF.